The 14 T cell receptor beta chains presented below share a single source sample, sequenced in a study of T cell repertoires in cytomegalovirus infection. Each CDR3 protein is one row after TCRdb ran MiXCR on the reads. This table has 400,000 or so distinct CDR3 sequences, 31% appearing once. Source material: PBMCs. The source of these receptors is a human donor in good health (CMV status not recorded). Some clones in this sample may be carry-over from other donors' samples.

This chain joins TRBV28 and TRBJ1-4; D gene ambiguous. Germline loops: CDR1 MDHEN, CDR2 SYDVKM. V lost 5 bases to trimming and J lost 5 bases, with 18 bases between them. The CDR3 sequence is 16 residues long. The CDR3 reads CASSPRSGNGNEKLFF. CDR3 in DNA: TGTGCCAGCAGTCCCAGGTCGGGCAACGGAAATGAAAAACTGTTTTTT.

CDR3 sequence reads: CASSLGIAGGDNEQFF. CDR3 DNA: TGTGCCAGCAGCTTAGGTATAGCGGGGGGAGACAATGAGCAGTTCTTC. This rearrangement joins TRBV7-8 to TRBJ2-1, with TRBD2 identical over 10 bases. Per the germline V gene, CDR1 is SGHVS and CDR2 is FQNEAQ. The CDR3 runs 16 residues. V gave up 1 base and J gave up 5 bases; unmatched junction bases: 5.

This clonotype was counted many times. The genes are TRBV7-2 and TRBJ2-1; 14 bases are shared with TRBD2. V shed 5 bases and J 0 bases; nucleotides not matched to a gene: 9. CDR3 length: 19 residues. Germline-derived CDR1 and CDR2 are SGHTA and FQGNSA. CDR3 residues: CASSKRTSGGSGSYNEQFF. CDR3 DNA: TGTGCCAGCAGCAAGCGGACTAGCGGGGGGTCAGGCTCCTACAATGAGCAGTTCTTC.

This clonotype came up a few times. The chain has TRBV4-1 and TRBJ2-3; no clear D gene. V lost 0 bases, J lost 6 bases, and 16 bases lay in between. CDR1 and CDR2 (germline): MGHRA, YSYEKL. The CDR3 totals 16 residues. As DNA, the CDR3 is TGCGCCAGCAGCCAAGATCCCCAGGCCCTCACTGATACGCAGTATTTT. Amino acids: CASSQDPQALTDTQYF.

The sample holds a few counts of this clonotype. This chain links TRBV29-1 with TRBJ2-5; D ambiguous. Germline loops: CDR1 SQVTM, CDR2 ANQGSEA. V was cut by 6 bases and J by 5 bases, with 7 bases left in between. There are 10 residues in the CDR3. CDR3: CSVRRETQYF. The CDR3 DNA is TGCAGCGTAAGAAGGGAGACCCAGTACTTC. Filled out from reference TRBV29-1 and TRBJ2-5, the complete variable domain reads SAVISQKPSRDICQRGTSLTIQCQVDSQVTMMFWYRQQPGQSLTLIATANQGSEATYESGFVIDKFPISRPNLTFSTLTVSNMSPEDSSIYLCSVRRETQYFGPGTRLLVL.

The chain is built from TRBV10-3 and TRBJ2-2; D tentatively fits TRBD1 or TRBD2 (5 bases each). V dropped 4 bases and J dropped 6 bases, with 18 bases sitting between them. The CDR3 runs to 16 residues. Germline-derived CDR1 and CDR2 are ENHRY and SYGVKD. CDR3 protein: CAISASGTSGSGELFF. Here the CDR3 DNA reads TGTGCCATCAGTGCCTCCGGGACGTCGGGGTCCGGGGAGCTGTTTTTT.

For this clonotype: The CDR3 carries no conserved terminal phenylalanine or tryptophan, so it likely arises from a read error. V is TRBV12-3 or TRBV12-4 and J is TRBJ2-1, with TRBD1 matching 11 bases. V lost 5 bases and J lost 6; bases outside the gene matches: 9. This CDR3 spans 16 amino acids. The CDR3 sequence: CASSLRAGTGGNEQFL. In nucleotides, the CDR3 is TGTGCCAGCAGTCTCCGAGCCGGGACAGGGGGCAATGAGCAGTTCTTA.

V and J are TRBV6-5 and TRBJ1-1; D possibly corresponds to TRBD1 (5 bases). Germline loops: CDR1 MNHEY, CDR2 SVGAGI. Between the trimmed V and J ends, which lost 8 bases and 5 bases, there was a span of 21 bases. The CDR3 runs 15 residues. The CDR3 nucleotides are TGTGCCAGCGGATCCCACGGGGGAATGAGGACTGAAGCTTTCTTT. Encoded protein: CASGSHGGMRTEAFF.

The CDR3: CSARDPRGYYGYTF. CDR3 sequence (DNA): TGCAGTGCTAGAGATCCCCGCGGATACTATGGCTACACCTTC. V gene TRBV20-1 combines with J gene TRBJ1-2; no clear D. Per the germline V gene, CDR1 is DFQATT and CDR2 is SNEGSKA (reference sequence). CDR3 length: 14 residues. V dropped 0 bases and J dropped 3 bases, with 11 bases sitting between them.

The genes are TRBV25-1 and TRBJ2-1, with 9 bases matching TRBD1. Germline assignment: CDR1 MGHDK and CDR2 SYGVNS. Trimming cost V 3 bases and J 3 bases; bases outside gene matches: 9. The CDR3 has 17 residues. CDR3 loop: CASSDPGTGSVYNEQFF. CDR3 coding DNA: TGTGCCAGCAGTGACCCCGGGACAGGGTCGGTCTACAATGAGCAGTTCTTC.

This clonotype has only a few counts. The chain couples TRBV19 to TRBJ2-7, with TRBD2 identical over 11 bases. The V gene's germline CDR1 is LNHDA and CDR2 SQIVND (reference sequence). The CDR3 runs to 16 residues. Germline trimming cut 5 bases from V and 3 bases from J; bases unmatched to any gene: 9. The CDR3 DNA reads as TGTGCCAGTAGTGGGCTAGCGGGGGGCCTTTTCTACGAGCAGTACTTC. This sequence encodes CASSGLAGGLFYEQYF. The variable domain in full, with the rest retrieved from reference TRBV19 and TRBJ2-7, is DGGITQSPKYLFRKEGQNVTLSCEQNLNHDAMYWYRQDPGQGLRLIYYSQIVNDFQKGDIAEGYSVSREKKESFPLTVTSAQKNPTAFYLCASSGLAGGLFYEQYFGPGTRLTVT.

This clonotype was seen a few times. The gene calls are TRBV19 and TRBJ1-2; TRBD1 might be the D (5 bases). V lost 10 bases and J 3 bases, leaving 12 bases between the germline ends. The CDR3 runs to 12 residues. The V gene's germline CDR1 is LNHDA and CDR2 SQIVND (reference sequence). The DNA for the CDR3 is TGTGCCACCTCCGGGGGTGACTATGGCTACACCTTC. This sequence encodes CATSGGDYGYTF.

This clonotype was observed at least ten times. The genes are TRBV7-9 and TRBJ2-7; 7 bases match TRBD1. CDR1 is SEHNR, CDR2 FQNEAQ, per germline (reference sequence). The CDR3 length is 14 residues. V lost 5 bases, J lost 4 bases, and 8 bases stayed unmatched. In nucleotides, the CDR3 is TGTGCCAGCAGCCCTACAGGGGCCGCATACGAGCAGTACTTC. Translation gives CASSPTGAAYEQYF. The variable domain in full, with the rest retrieved from reference TRBV7-9 and TRBJ2-7, is DTGVSQNPRHKITKRGQNVTFRCDPISEHNRLYWYRQTLGQGPEFLTYFQNEAQLEKSRLLSDRFSAERPKGSFSTLEIQRTEQGDSAMYLCASSPTGAAYEQYFGPGTRLTVT.

The V call is TRBV6-2 or TRBV6-3, the J call TRBJ2-7; 9 positions match TRBD1. The V gene end was trimmed by 3 bases and the J gene end by 4 bases; junction bases not matched to a gene: 13. Germline V gives CDR1 MNHEY, CDR2 SVGEGT. The length of the CDR3 is 17 residues. CDR3 in amino acids: CASSYPPLTGGSYEQYF. The DNA of the CDR3 is TGTGCCAGCAGTTATCCCCCCCTGACAGGGGGGTCGTACGAGCAGTACTTC.